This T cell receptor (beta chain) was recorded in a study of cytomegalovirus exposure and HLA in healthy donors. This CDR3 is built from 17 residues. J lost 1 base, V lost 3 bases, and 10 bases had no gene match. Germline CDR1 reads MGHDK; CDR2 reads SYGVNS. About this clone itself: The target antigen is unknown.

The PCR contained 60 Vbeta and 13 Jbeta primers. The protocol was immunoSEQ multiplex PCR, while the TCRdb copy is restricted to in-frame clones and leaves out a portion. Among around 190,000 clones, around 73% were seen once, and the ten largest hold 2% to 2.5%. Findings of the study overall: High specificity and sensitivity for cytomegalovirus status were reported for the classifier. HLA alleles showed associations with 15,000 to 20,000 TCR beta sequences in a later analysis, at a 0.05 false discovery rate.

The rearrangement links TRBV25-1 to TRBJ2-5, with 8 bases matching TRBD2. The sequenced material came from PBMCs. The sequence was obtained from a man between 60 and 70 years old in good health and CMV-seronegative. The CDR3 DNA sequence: TGTGCCAGCAGTGAGGGTTATGGCGGGAGGCTCCAAGAGACCCAGTACTTC. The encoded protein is CASSEGYGGRLQETQYF.